This section outlines one T cell receptor (beta chain) sequence together with its context. A far larger clone is just one base off, so this is likely a read error. The sample comes from a study of low-dose radiotherapy and immunotherapy resistance in tumors. Study in general: Cohort 1 was given 0.5 Gy per fraction every 2 weeks, for 6.5 Gy total. Fractions of 1 Gy went to Cohort 2 every two weeks, for 13 Gy over 26 weeks. Starting cycle 1 day 1, oral aspirin 300 mg was given daily for four cycles.

Germline values: CDR1 MNHEY, CDR2 SVGEGT. V was pared by 5 bases and J by 5 bases, with 12 bases between. This CDR3 has 13 amino acids. Time point defined: before trial treatment. Donors, who were enrolled in a single-arm phase I dose-escalation trial, received nivolumab, ipilimumab, aspirin, low-dose cyclophosphamide and low-dose radiotherapy. TRAV- and TRBV-specific primers, spanning alpha and beta chains, primed first-strand cDNA. Over roughly 20 PCR cycles, TCRs were amplified from a constant-region primer and V-primer adapter. TCRdb itself ran the reads through MiXCR, one entry per CDR3 protein. Of tens of thousands of distinct CDR3 sequences in the sample, around 29% are singletons; the top ten hold 11%.

The specimen comprised PBMCs, sampled before treatment. The sequence was obtained from a female donor with ovarian cancer. This chain uses TRBV6-2 or TRBV6-3 with TRBJ1-2; D is unresolved. CDR3 coding DNA: TGTGCCAGCAGTGAGGACCGCAGGTATGGCTACACCTTC. It translates to CASSEDRRYGYTF.